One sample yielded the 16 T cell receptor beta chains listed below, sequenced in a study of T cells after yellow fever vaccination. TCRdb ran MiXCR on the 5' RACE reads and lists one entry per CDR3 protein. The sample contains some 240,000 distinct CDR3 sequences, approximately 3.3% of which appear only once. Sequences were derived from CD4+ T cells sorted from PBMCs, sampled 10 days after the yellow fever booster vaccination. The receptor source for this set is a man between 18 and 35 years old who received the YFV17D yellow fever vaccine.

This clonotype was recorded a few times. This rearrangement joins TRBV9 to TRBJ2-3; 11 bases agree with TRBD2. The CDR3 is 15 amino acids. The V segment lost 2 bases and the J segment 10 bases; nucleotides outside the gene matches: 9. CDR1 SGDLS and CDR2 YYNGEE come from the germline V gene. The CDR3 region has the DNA TGTGCCAGCAGCGTGGCGCTAGCGGGGGGAGAGTCGCAGTATTTT. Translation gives CASSVALAGGESQYF. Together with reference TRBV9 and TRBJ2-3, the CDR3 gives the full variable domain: DSGVTQTPKHLITATGQRVTLRCSPRSGDLSVYWYQQSLDQGLQFLIQYYNGEERAKGNILERFSAQQFPDLHSELNLSSLELGDSALYFCASSVALAGGESQYFGPGTRLTVL.

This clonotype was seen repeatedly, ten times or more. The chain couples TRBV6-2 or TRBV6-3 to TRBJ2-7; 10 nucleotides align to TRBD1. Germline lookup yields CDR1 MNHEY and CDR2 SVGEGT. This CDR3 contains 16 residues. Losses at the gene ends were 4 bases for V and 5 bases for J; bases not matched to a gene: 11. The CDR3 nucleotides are TGTGCCAGCAGTTCTCGCCCGGGACAGGGGATGCACGAGCAGTACGTC. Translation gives CASSSRPGQGMHEQYV.

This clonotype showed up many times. CDR3 nucleotides: TGCGCCAGCAGCTTGAAGGGGCAGAACACTGAAGCTTTCTTT. Its translation is CASSLKGQNTEAFF. The chain carries TRBV5-1 and TRBJ1-1, with D tentatively TRBD1 (5 bases). V was shortened by 1 base and J by 1 base, with 8 bases between the two germline ends. Looked up from germline, CDR1 is SGHRS and CDR2 is YFSETQ. The CDR3 sequence is 14 residues long.

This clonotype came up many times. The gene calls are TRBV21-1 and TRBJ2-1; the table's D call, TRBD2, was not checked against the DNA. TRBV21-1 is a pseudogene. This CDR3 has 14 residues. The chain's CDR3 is CASRRGGTYNEQFF. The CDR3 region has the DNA TGTGCCAGCAGAAGGGGAGGGACCTACAATGAGCAGTTCTTC.

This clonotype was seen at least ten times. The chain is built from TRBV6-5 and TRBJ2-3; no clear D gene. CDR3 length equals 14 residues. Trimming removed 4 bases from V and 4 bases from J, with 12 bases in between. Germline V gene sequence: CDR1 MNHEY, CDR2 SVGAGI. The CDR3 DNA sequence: TGTGCCAGCAGTTCCCCGCCGGTGGCAGATACGCAGTATTTT. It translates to CASSSPPVADTQYF.

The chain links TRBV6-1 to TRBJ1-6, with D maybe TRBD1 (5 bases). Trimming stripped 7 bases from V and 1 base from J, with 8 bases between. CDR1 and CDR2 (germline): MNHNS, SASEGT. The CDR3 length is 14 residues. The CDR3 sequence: CASTGFSYNSPLHF. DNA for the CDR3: TGTGCCAGCACAGGGTTTTCCTATAATTCACCCCTCCACTTT.

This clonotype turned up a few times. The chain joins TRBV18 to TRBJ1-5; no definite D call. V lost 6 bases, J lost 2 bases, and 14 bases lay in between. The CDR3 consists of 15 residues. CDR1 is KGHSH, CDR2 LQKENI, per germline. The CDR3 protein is CASSRGGNGNQPQHF. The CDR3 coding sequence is TGTGCCAGCTCTCGGGGAGGGAATGGCAATCAGCCCCAGCATTTT.

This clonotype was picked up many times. The CDR3 coding sequence is TGTGCCAGCAGTTTTCGGATCTCTGGAAACACCATATATTTT. Its translation is CASSFRISGNTIYF. The rearrangement joins TRBV12-3 or TRBV12-4 to TRBJ1-3; D is unclear. The CDR3 loop spans 14 amino acids. The V end lost 3 bases, the J end lost 0 bases, and 6 bases lay between the germline ends.

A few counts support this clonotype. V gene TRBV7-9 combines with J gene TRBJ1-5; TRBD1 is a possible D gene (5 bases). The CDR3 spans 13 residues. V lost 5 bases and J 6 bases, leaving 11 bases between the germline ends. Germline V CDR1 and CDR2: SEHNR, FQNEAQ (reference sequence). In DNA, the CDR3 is TGTGCCAGCAGCCCCCCGGGGGGTCAGCCCCAGCATTTT. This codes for CASSPPGGQPQHF.

The DNA for the CDR3 is TGCAGTGCTAGAGAGCTCCGTGGGGGGGAGCGGGAGACCCAGTACTTC. Amino acid sequence: CSARELRGGERETQYF. The chain employs TRBV20-1 and TRBJ2-5; 7 nucleotides agree with TRBD2. V lost 0 bases, J lost 5 bases, and 12 bases stayed unmatched. The CDR3 totals 16 residues. CDR1 is DFQATT, CDR2 SNEGSKA, per germline (reference sequence).

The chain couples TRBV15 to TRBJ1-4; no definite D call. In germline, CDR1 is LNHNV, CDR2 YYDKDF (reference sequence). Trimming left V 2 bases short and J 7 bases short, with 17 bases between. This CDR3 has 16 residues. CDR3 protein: CATSRHNRVSGEKLFF. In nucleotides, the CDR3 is TGTGCCACCAGCAGACATAACCGAGTTTCTGGTGAAAAACTGTTTTTT.

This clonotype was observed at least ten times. The CDR3 region is CASRPVQGGFSEAFF. Here the CDR3 DNA reads TGCGCCAGCAGGCCCGTACAGGGGGGGTTCTCTGAAGCTTTCTTT. The chain combines TRBV5-1 with TRBJ1-1, with 8 bases aligning to TRBD1. The CDR3 loop spans 15 amino acids. The germline V gene encodes CDR1 SGHRS and CDR2 YFSETQ. The V and J ends lost 5 bases and 6 bases, in that order; junction bases with no gene match: 12.

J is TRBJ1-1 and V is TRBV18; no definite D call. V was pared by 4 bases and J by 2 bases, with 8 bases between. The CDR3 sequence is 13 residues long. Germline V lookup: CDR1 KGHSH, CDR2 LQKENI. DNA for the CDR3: TGTGCCAGCTCACTACAGCACAACACTGAAGCTTTCTTT. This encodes CASSLQHNTEAFF.

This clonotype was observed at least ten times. CDR3 DNA: TGCAGTGCTAGAGTCGACTTGAACACTGAAGCTTTCTTT. Its translation: CSARVDLNTEAFF. The rearrangement uses TRBV20-1 and TRBJ1-1; D is unresolved. V dropped 1 base and J dropped 0 bases, with 6 bases sitting between them. Per the germline V gene, CDR1 is DFQATT and CDR2 is SNEGSKA (reference sequence). The CDR3 consists of 13 residues.

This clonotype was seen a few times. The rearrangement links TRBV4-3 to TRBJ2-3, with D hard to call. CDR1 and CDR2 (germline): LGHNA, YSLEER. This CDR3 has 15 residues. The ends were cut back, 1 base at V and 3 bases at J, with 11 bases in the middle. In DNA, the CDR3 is TGCGCCAGCAGCCAAGGCGCCCAGCTGACAGATACGCAGTATTTT. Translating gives CASSQGAQLTDTQYF.

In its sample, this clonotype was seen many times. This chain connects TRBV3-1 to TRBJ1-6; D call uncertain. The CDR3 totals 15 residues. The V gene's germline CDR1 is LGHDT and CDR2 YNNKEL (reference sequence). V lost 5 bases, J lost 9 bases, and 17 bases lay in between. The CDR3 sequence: CASSSHTDFSSPLHF. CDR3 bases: TGTGCCAGCAGCTCCCATACGGACTTCTCTTCACCCCTCCACTTT.